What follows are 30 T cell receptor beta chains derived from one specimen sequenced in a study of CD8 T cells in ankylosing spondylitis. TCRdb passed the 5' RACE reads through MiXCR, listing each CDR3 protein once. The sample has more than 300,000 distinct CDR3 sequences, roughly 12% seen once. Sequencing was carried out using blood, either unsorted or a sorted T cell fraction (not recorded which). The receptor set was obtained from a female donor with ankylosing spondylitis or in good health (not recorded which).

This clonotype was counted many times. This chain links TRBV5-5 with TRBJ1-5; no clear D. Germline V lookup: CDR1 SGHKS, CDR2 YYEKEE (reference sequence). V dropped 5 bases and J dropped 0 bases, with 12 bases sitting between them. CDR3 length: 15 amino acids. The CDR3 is CASRQSVDSNQPQHF. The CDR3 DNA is TGTGCCAGCAGACAGTCAGTGGATAGCAATCAGCCCCAGCATTTT.

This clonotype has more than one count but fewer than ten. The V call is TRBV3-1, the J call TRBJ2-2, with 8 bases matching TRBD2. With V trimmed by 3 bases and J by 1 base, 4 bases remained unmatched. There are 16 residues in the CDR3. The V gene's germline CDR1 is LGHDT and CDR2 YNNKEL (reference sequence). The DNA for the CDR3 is TGTGCCAGCAGCCAGCGCGGGGGGCAGAACACCGGGGAGCTGTTTTTT. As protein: CASSQRGGQNTGELFF.

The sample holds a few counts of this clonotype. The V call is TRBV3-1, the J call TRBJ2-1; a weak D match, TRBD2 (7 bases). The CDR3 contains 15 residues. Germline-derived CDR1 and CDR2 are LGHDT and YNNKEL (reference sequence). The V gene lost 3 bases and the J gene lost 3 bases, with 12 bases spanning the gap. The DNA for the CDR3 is TGTGCCAGCAGCCAGGGCGGGGGCTACTACAATGAGCAGTTCTTC. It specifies CASSQGGGYYNEQFF.

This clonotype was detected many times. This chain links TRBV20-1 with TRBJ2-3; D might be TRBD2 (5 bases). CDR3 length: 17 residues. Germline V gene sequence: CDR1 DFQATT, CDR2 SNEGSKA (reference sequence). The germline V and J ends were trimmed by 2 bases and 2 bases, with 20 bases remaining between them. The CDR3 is CSARIRAGRLNTDTQYF. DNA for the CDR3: TGCAGTGCTAGAATTCGGGCGGGTCGACTAAACACAGATACGCAGTATTTT.

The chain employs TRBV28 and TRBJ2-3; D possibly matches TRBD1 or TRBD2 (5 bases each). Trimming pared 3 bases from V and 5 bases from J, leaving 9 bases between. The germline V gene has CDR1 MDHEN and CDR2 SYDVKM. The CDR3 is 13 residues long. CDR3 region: CASSFGGRDTQYF. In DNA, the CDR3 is TGTGCCAGCAGTTTTGGGGGTAGAGATACGCAGTATTTT. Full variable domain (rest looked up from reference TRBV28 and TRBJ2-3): DVKVTQSSRYLVKRTGEKVFLECVQDMDHENMFWYRQDPGLGLRLIYFSYDVKMKEKGDIPEGYSVSREKKERFSLILESASTNQTSMYLCASSFGGRDTQYFGPGTRLTVL.

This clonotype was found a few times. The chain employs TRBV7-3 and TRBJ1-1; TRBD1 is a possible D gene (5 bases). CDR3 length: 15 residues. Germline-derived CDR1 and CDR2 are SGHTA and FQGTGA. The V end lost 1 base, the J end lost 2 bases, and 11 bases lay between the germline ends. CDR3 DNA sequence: TGTGCCAGCAGCTTAAGCCAGGGAACCAACACTGAAGCTTTCTTT. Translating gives CASSLSQGTNTEAFF. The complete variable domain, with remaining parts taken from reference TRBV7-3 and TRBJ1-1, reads GAGVSQTPSNKVTEKGKYVELRCDPISGHTALYWYRQSLGQGPEFLIYFQGTGAADDSGLPNDRFFAVRPEGSVSTLKIQRTERGDSAVYLCASSLSQGTNTEAFFGQGTRLTVV.

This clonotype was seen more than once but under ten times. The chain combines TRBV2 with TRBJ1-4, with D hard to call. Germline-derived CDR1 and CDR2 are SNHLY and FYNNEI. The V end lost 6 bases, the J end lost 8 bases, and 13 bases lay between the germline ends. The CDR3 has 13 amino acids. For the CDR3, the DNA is TGTGCCAGCAGCGCCCCTACGGGAGAAAAACTGTTTTTT. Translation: CASSAPTGEKLFF.

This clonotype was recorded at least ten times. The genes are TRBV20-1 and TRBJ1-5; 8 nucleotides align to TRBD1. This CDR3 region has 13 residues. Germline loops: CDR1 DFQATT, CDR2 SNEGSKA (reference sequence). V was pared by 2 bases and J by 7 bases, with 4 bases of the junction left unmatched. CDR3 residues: CSARTTGVQPQHF. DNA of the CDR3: TGCAGTGCTAGAACGACAGGGGTCCAGCCCCAGCATTTT.

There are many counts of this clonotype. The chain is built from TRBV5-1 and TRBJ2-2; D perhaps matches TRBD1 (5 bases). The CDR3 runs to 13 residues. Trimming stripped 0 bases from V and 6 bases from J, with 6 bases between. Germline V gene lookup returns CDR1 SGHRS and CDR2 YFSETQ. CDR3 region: CASSLEGPGELFF. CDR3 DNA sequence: TGCGCCAGCAGCTTGGAGGGGCCCGGGGAGCTGTTTTTT.

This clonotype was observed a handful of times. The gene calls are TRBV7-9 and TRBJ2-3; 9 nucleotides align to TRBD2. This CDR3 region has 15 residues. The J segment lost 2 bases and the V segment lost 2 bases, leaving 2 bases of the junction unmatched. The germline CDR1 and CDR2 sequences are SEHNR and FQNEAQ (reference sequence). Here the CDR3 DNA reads TGTGCCAGCAGCTTAAGGACTAGCGACACAGATACGCAGTATTTT. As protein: CASSLRTSDTDTQYF.

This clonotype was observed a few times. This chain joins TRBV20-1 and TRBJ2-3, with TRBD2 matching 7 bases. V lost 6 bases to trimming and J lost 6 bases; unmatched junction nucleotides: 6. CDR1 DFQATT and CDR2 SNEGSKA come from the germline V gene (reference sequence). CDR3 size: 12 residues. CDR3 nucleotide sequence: TGCAGTGCCTCTGGGACTACGGATACGCAGTATTTT. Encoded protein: CSASGTTDTQYF.

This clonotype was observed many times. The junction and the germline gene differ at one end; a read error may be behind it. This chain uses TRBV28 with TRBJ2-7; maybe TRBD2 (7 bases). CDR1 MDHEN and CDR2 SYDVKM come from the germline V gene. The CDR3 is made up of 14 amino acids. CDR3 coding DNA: TGTGCCAGCAGTCAAAGCGGGACAAGAGGGGACACTGACTTC. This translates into CASSQSGTRGDTDF.

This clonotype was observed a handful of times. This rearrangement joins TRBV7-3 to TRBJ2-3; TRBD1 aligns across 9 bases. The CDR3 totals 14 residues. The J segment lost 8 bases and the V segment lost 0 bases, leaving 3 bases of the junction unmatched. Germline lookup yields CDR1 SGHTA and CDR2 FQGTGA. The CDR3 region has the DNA TGTGCCAGCAGCTTAACACCGGACAGGGGTACGCAGTATTTT. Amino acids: CASSLTPDRGTQYF.

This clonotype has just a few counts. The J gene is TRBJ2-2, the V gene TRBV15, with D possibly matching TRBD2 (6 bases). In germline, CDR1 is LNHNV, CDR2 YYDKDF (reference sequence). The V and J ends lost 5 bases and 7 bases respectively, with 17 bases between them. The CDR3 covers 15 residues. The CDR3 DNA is TGTGCCACCAGCGCCGGGACTCCGCCCCGCGGGGAGCTGTTTTTT. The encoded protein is CATSAGTPPRGELFF.

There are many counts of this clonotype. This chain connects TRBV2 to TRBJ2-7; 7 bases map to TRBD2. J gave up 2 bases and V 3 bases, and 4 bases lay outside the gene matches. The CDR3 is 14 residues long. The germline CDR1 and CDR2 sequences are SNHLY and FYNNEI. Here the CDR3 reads CASSDRGLAYEQYF. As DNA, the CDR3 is TGTGCCAGCAGTGACCGCGGACTAGCCTACGAGCAGTACTTC.

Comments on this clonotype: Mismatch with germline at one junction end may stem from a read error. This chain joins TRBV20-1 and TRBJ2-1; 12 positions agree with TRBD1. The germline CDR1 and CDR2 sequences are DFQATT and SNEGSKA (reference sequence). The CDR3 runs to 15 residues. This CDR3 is CSARDRGTGGNEQSF. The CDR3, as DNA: TGCAGTGCTAGAGATCGAGGGACAGGGGGCAATGAGCAGTCCTTC.

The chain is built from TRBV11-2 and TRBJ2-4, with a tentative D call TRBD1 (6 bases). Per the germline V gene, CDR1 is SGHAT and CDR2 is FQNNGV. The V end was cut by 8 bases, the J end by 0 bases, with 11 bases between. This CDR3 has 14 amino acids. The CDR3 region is CASRQDGAKNIQYF. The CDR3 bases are TGTGCCAGCCGACAGGATGGAGCCAAAAACATTCAGTACTTC.

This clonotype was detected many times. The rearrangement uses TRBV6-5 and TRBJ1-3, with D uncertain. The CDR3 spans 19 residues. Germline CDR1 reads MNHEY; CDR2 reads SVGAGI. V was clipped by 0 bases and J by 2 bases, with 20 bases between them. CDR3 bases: TGTGCCAGCAGTTACTCCACGATCGTACCTGGCGGGACTGGAAACACCATATATTTT. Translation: CASSYSTIVPGGTGNTIYF.

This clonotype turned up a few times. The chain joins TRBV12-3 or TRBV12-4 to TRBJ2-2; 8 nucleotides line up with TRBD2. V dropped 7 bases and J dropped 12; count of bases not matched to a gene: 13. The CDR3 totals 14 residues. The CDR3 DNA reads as TGTGCCAGCATGGTTCGGGGGGGGCTGTGGAAGCTGTTTTTT. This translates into CASMVRGGLWKLFF.

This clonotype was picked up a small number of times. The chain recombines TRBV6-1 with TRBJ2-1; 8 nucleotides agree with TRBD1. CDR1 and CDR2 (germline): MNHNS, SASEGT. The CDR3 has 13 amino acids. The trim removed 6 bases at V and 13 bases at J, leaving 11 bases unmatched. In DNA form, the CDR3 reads TGTGCCAGCAGCGCCACAGGGGGGACCTCACAGTTCTTC. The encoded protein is CASSATGGTSQFF.

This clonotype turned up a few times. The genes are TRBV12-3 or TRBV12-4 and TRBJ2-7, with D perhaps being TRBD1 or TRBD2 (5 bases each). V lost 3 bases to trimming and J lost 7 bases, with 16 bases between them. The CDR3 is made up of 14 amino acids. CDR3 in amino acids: CASSLSGPRGEQYF. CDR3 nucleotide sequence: TGTGCCAGCAGTTTGTCGGGGCCTCGGGGAGAGCAGTACTTC.

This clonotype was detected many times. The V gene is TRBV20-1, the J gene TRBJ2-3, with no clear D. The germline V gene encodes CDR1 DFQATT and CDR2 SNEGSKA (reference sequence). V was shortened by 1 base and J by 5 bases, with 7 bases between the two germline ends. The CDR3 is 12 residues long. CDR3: CSARVAGDTQYF. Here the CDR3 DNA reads TGCAGTGCTAGAGTAGCCGGAGATACGCAGTATTTT.

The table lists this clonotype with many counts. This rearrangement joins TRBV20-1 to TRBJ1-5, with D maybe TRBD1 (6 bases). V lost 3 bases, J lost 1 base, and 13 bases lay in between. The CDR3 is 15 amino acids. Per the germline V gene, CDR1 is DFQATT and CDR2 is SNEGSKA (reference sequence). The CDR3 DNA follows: TGCAGTGCTAGTGGGGGGGGGGCGAGCAATCAGCCCCAGCATTTT. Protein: CSASGGGASNQPQHF.

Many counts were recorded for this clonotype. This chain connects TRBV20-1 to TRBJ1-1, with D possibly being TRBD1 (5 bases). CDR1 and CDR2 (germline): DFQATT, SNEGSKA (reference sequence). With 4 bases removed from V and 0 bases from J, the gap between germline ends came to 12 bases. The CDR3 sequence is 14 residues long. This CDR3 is CSANPGTVNTEAFF. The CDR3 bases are TGCAGTGCTAACCCAGGGACGGTGAACACTGAAGCTTTCTTT.

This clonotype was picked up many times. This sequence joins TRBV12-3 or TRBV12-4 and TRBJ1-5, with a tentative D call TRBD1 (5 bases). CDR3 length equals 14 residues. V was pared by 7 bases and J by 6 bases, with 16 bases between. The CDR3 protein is CASTQRGFAQPQHF. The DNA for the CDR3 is TGTGCCAGCACCCAGAGGGGCTTCGCTCAGCCCCAGCATTTT.

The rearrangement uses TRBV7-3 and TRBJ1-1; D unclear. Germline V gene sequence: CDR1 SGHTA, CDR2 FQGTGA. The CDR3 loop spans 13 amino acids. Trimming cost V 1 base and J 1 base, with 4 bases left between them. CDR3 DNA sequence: TGTGCCAGCAGCTTAAACGGGAACACTGAAGCTTTCTTT. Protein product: CASSLNGNTEAFF.

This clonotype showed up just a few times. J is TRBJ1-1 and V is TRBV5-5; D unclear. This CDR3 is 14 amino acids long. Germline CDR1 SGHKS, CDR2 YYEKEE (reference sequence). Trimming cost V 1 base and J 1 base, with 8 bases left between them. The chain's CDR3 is CASSLIAGNTEAFF. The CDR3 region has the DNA TGTGCCAGCAGCTTGATTGCTGGGAACACTGAAGCTTTCTTT. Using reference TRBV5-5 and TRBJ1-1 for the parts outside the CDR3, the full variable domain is DAGVTQSPTHLIKTRGQQVTLRCSPISGHKSVSWYQQVLGQGPQFIFQYYEKEERGRGNFPDRFSARQFPNYSSELNVNALLLGDSALYLCASSLIAGNTEAFFGQGTRLTVV.

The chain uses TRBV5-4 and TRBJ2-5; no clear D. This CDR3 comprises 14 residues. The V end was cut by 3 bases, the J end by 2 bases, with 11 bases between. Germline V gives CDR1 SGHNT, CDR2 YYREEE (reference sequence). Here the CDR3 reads CASSSYSSQETQYF. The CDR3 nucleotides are TGTGCCAGCAGCTCCTACAGTAGTCAAGAGACCCAGTACTTC.

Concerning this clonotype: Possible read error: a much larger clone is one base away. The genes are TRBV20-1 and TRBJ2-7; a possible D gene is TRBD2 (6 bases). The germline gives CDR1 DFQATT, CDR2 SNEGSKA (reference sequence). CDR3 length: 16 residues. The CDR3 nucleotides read TGCTGTGCTTACATAGTGGAGCGGGTTAGCTCCTACGAGCAGTACTTC. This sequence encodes CCAYIVERVSSYEQYF.

The CDR3 DNA is TGTGCCCCACCCGGGGGCCTTACCTACGAGCAGTACTTC. This sequence encodes CAPPGGLTYEQYF. The genes are TRBV24-1 and TRBJ2-7, with D possibly being TRBD1 or TRBD2 (6 bases each). V was pared by 12 bases and J by 2 bases, with 16 bases between. From germline, CDR1 is KGHDR and CDR2 SFDVKD. The CDR3 consists of 13 residues.